The 6 T cell receptor beta chains below were found in one sample sequenced in a study of Graves' ophthalmopathy and Graves' hyperthyroidism. The authors amplified TCR beta CDR3 regions, and they did so from RNA transcripts for repertoire sequencing. HTBI primers were used in a first-round RT-PCR, which preceded a second-round multiplex PCR. One entry per CDR3 protein, called by TCRdb with MiXCR from the multiplex PCR reads. Among about 550,000 distinct CDR3 sequences listed, less than 40% were seen once. Sequenced: peripheral blood or thyroid tissue (not recorded which). Source of these receptors: an adult man with Graves' hyperthyroidism.

The rearrangement uses TRBV7-9 and TRBJ2-7; 8 nucleotides agree with TRBD1. TRBJ2-5 explains the end of the DNA better; the J call may be wrong. In germline, CDR1 is SEHNR, CDR2 FQNEAQ (reference sequence). The length of the CDR3 is 15 residues. The CDR3 reads CASSLRTGTQETQYF. Here the CDR3 DNA reads TGTGCCAGCAGCTTACGGACAGGGACCCAAGAGACCCAGTACTTC.

This clonotype was counted ten times or more. V gene TRBV6-2 or TRBV6-3 combines with J gene TRBJ2-5; D is uncertain. CDR1 and CDR2 from the germline V gene are MNHEY and SVGEGT. The CDR3 runs to 12 residues. Trimming took 6 bases from V and 5 from J, leaving 10 bases between them. The CDR3 here is CASSKGAETQYF. In DNA form, the CDR3 reads TGTGCCAGCAGCAAAGGCGCTGAGACCCAGTACTTC.

The sample holds many counts of this clonotype. V is TRBV5-1 and J is TRBJ2-6, with D possibly TRBD2 on 5 matching bases. The CDR3 spans 17 residues. The ends were cut back, 4 bases at V and 0 bases at J, with 14 bases in the middle. The germline V gene has CDR1 SGHRS and CDR2 YFSETQ. Here the CDR3 DNA reads TGCGCCAGCAGCCGAATTGCGGGCGGCTCTGGGGCCAACGTCCTGACTTTC. Its protein product is CASSRIAGGSGANVLTF.

This clonotype has at least ten counts. The CDR3 loop is CASNVGRGHQPQHF. In DNA form, the CDR3 reads TGTGCCAGCAACGTGGGCAGGGGGCATCAGCCCCAGCATTTT. The genes are TRBV2 and TRBJ1-5; TRBD1 matches 8 bases. CDR1 and CDR2 (germline): SNHLY, FYNNEI. The CDR3 is 14 residues long. J lost 5 bases, V lost 7 bases, and 7 bases had no gene match.

The chain carries TRBV7-3 and TRBJ2-5; D gene ambiguous. Trimming cost V 3 bases and J 0 bases, with 5 bases left between them. This CDR3 is 13 amino acids long. Germline V gives CDR1 SGHTA, CDR2 FQGTGA. CDR3 residues: CASSLIYQETQYF. The CDR3 region has the DNA TGTGCCAGCAGCTTGATATACCAAGAGACCCAGTACTTC.

In its sample, this clonotype was seen many times. The CDR3, as DNA: TGTGCCAGCAGCCTCGCACGAACCTACGAGCAGTACTTC. The encoded protein is CASSLARTYEQYF. This chain links TRBV6-5 with TRBJ2-7; D is unclear. Germline CDR1 and CDR2: MNHEY and SVGAGI. The V and J ends lost 6 bases and 2 bases respectively, with 11 bases between them. CDR3 length equals 13 residues.